This entry lists 9 T cell receptor beta chains sequenced from one sample in a study of T cell responses to AZD1222 COVID-19 vaccine. Clones were sequenced by immunoSEQ multiplex PCR, and TCRdb holds only the in-frame ones, with some missing. Here the sample spans roughly 100,000 clones, 75% to 95% being singletons. Sequencing used peripheral blood, obtained on day 0 of AZD1222 vaccination. The receptors come from an adult in good health.

CDR3 in amino acids: CASRGDRGRNQPQHF. The DNA for the CDR3 is TGTGCCAGTAGGGGGGACAGGGGACGTAATCAGCCCCAGCATTTT. This chain connects TRBV19 to TRBJ1-5, with 10 bases aligning to TRBD1. This CDR3 region has 15 residues. CDR1 is LNHDA and CDR2 is SQIVND in the germline V gene (reference sequence). V trimming: 6 bases; J trimming: 4 bases; junction bases outside the gene matches: 6.

This clone has just a few counts. The V call is TRBV6-1, the J call TRBJ1-2; possible D gene TRBD1, 5 bases. The V gene's germline CDR1 is MNHNS and CDR2 SASEGT. Trimming cost V 4 bases and J 2 bases, with 17 bases left between them. The CDR3 contains 16 residues. CDR3 sequence reads: CASSGPGLDTNYGYTF. The CDR3 DNA sequence: TGTGCCAGCAGTGGCCCGGGGCTTGACACGAACTATGGCTACACCTTC.

The gene calls are TRBV9 and TRBJ2-2; no firm D call. The germline V and J ends were trimmed by 0 bases and 0 bases, with 12 bases remaining between them. The CDR3 has 17 amino acids. From germline, CDR1 is SGDLS and CDR2 YYNGEE. In nucleotides, the CDR3 is TGTGCCAGCAGCGTAGAAAGTCTACCCGCGAACACCGGGGAGCTGTTTTTT. This sequence encodes CASSVESLPANTGELFF.

The chain couples TRBV18 to TRBJ1-1; D perhaps matches TRBD1 (6 bases). The CDR3 is 13 residues long. Trimming removed 4 bases at V and 1 base at J, with 7 bases between. Germline V lookup: CDR1 KGHSH, CDR2 LQKENI. As DNA, the CDR3 is TGTGCCAGCTCACAGGGACAGAACACTGAAGCTTTCTTT. Residues: CASSQGQNTEAFF.

This clone was counted once. This CDR3 is CASSSPGYGEIGELFF. The CDR3 DNA sequence: TGTGCCAGCAGTTCCCCAGGGTATGGGGAGATCGGGGAGCTGTTTTTT. This chain joins TRBV28 and TRBJ2-2; D tentatively reads TRBD1 or TRBD2 (5 bases each). This CDR3 is 16 amino acids long. V lost 4 bases, J lost 7 bases, and 19 bases lay in between. From germline, CDR1 is MDHEN and CDR2 SYDVKM.

The chain has TRBV28 and TRBJ2-7, with 10 bases identical to TRBD2. The CDR3 contains 14 residues. Trimming cost V 3 bases and J 4 bases; bases outside gene matches: 3. CDR1 is MDHEN and CDR2 is SYDVKM in the germline V gene. In nucleotides, the CDR3 is TGTGCCAGCAGTTTCCTAGCGGGAGAGTACGAGCAGTACTTC. This encodes CASSFLAGEYEQYF.

DNA of the CDR3: TGTGCCAGCGTGCAGGGACAGTCTCCCTACGAGCAGTACTTC. Translation: CASVQGQSPYEQYF. The chain employs TRBV28 and TRBJ2-7; TRBD1 aligns across 7 bases. This CDR3 region has 14 residues. Unmatched junction bases numbered 9, after V lost 8 bases and J lost 2 bases. Germline CDR1 reads MDHEN; CDR2 reads SYDVKM.

The V gene is TRBV28, the J gene TRBJ2-2; 10 bases match TRBD1. The CDR3 runs to 13 residues. Germline V lookup: CDR1 MDHEN, CDR2 SYDVKM. With 9 bases clipped from V and 7 bases from J, the junction kept 5 bases outside the gene matches. The CDR3 DNA reads as TGTGCCAGTAGGACAGGGGGAGGCGGGGAGCTGTTTTTT. It yields the protein CASRTGGGGELFF.

The CDR3: CASSLPQMNTEAFF. The CDR3 DNA sequence: TGTGCCAGCAGCCTCCCCCAGATGAACACTGAAGCTTTCTTT. The chain combines TRBV5-4 with TRBJ1-1; D is ambiguous. CDR1 is SGHNT, CDR2 YYREEE, per germline (reference sequence). The CDR3 loop spans 14 amino acids. The ends were cut back, 4 bases at V and 0 bases at J, with 10 bases in the middle.